The sequence of this TCR beta chain was determined in a study of T cell responses to AZD1222 COVID-19 vaccine. Clones were read by immunoSEQ multiplex PCR, and TCRdb kept only the in-frame ones, dropping some. This table holds approximately 100,000 clones, approximately 89% found once. Trimming stripped 7 bases from V and 4 bases from J, with 13 bases between. This CDR3 spans 13 amino acids. CDR1 is MNHEY, CDR2 SVGAGI, per germline. The TCR was taken from an adult who received the AZD1222 COVID-19 vaccine. The sequenced sample was peripheral blood, obtained 28 days after the second AZD1222 dose. J is TRBJ1-2 and V is TRBV6-5, with D maybe TRBD1 (6 bases). The CDR3 DNA follows: TGTGCCAGCACAAAACAGGGCTCCTATGGCTACACCTTC. As protein: CASTKQGSYGYTF.